Shown below are 21 T cell receptor beta chains from a single sample sequenced in a study of post-analysis software for immune sequencing data. cDNA libraries for TCR beta contained unique molecular identifiers. TCRdb re-analysed the PCR reads in MiXCR, keeping a single row per CDR3 protein. The sample carries 750,000 to 950,000 distinct CDR3 sequences, around 50% recorded once. Which antigens these TCRs recognize remains unknown. Study-level points and caveats: When patients were compared with controls, a handful of TRBV segments were more frequent, TRBV5-6, TRBV5-1 and TRBV20-1 among them.

The sample comprised blood. The receptor set was obtained from a girl under 18 with multiple sclerosis.

This clonotype was counted between two and nine times. The V gene is TRBV29-1, the J gene TRBJ2-3, with D perhaps assigned TRBD1 or TRBD2 (5 bases each). Trimming removed 3 bases at V and 2 bases at J, with 15 bases between. The CDR3 length is 15 residues. Germline CDR1 reads SQVTM; CDR2 reads ANQGSEA. CDR3 in amino acids: CSVELWDPTTDTQYF. CDR3 bases: TGCAGCGTTGAGTTGTGGGACCCCACCACAGATACGCAGTATTTT.

This clonotype was counted once. The rearrangement uses TRBV10-3 and TRBJ2-3, with unresolved D. Per the germline V gene, CDR1 is ENHRY and CDR2 is SYGVKD. V was trimmed by 6 bases and J by 2 bases, leaving 9 bases between them. CDR3 length: 13 residues. As DNA, the CDR3 is TGTGCCATCAGGATAGCCCCCACAGATACGCAGTATTTT. It codes for CAIRIAPTDTQYF.

The V call is TRBV20-1, the J call TRBJ2-7; TRBD2 agrees at 8 bases. The V gene end was trimmed by 0 bases and the J gene end by 0 bases; junction bases not matched to a gene: 7. CDR3 size: 16 residues. CDR1 is DFQATT and CDR2 is SNEGSKA in the germline V gene (reference sequence). This CDR3 reads CSARDLTSASSYEQYF. The CDR3 DNA is TGCAGTGCTAGAGATTTGACTAGCGCCAGCTCCTACGAGCAGTACTTC.

The chain couples TRBV7-8 to TRBJ1-6, with a possible D match to TRBD1 (5 bases). The CDR3 covers 14 residues. Germline assignment: CDR1 SGHVS and CDR2 FQNEAQ. Between the trimmed V and J ends, which lost 5 bases and 7 bases, there was a span of 12 bases. The CDR3 DNA reads as TGTGCCAGCAGCGCGGGACGGGGGAATTCACCCCTCCACTTT. It yields the protein CASSAGRGNSPLHF.

This clonotype was counted a few times. The chain carries TRBV29-1 and TRBJ2-7; a possible D gene is TRBD1 (5 bases). CDR1 is SQVTM and CDR2 is ANQGSEA in the germline V gene. V was trimmed by 8 bases and J by 3 bases, leaving 14 bases between them. CDR3 length equals 12 residues. The CDR3 is CSIETDSYEQYF. The CDR3 nucleotides are TGCAGCATAGAGACAGACAGCTACGAGCAGTACTTC.

The chain recombines TRBV20-1 with TRBJ2-5, with 7 positions matching TRBD1. The V gene's germline CDR1 is DFQATT and CDR2 SNEGSKA (reference sequence). This CDR3 contains 15 residues. J gave up 0 bases and V 6 bases, and 10 bases lay outside the gene matches. In DNA, the CDR3 is TGCAGTGCGAGGGCCCTCACAGGGGACCAAGAGACCCAGTACTTC. Its translation is CSARALTGDQETQYF.

A few counts support this clonotype. This chain joins TRBV4-1 and TRBJ2-5; 10 bases match TRBD2. Germline CDR1 MGHRA, CDR2 YSYEKL. The J segment lost 3 bases and the V segment lost 5 bases, leaving 9 bases of the junction unmatched. This CDR3 is 16 amino acids long. The DNA of the CDR3 is TGCGCCAGCAGCGGCGAGGGGGGACTAGCGAAAGAGACCCAGTACTTC. Protein: CASSGEGGLAKETQYF.

This clonotype was found a few times. V and J are TRBV12-3 or TRBV12-4 and TRBJ2-1, with a weak D call TRBD2 (6 bases). Trimming shortened V by 8 bases and J by 14 bases, and 19 bases separated the two germline ends. The CDR3 has 12 residues. The CDR3 DNA is TGTGCCAGCCTACGGAATACCGGGGGAAAGTTCTTC. Protein: CASLRNTGGKFF.

The genes are TRBV9 and TRBJ2-1; D uncertain. V was trimmed by 4 bases and J by 4 bases, leaving 15 bases between them. The CDR3 length is 15 residues. Per germline, CDR1 SGDLS and CDR2 YYNGEE. The CDR3 coding sequence is TGTGCCAGCAGCCAGGCACCCACTACTTACAATGAGCAGTTCTTC. Translated: CASSQAPTTYNEQFF.

The chain joins TRBV15 to TRBJ2-6, with D hard to call. Germline values: CDR1 LNHNV, CDR2 YYDKDF (reference sequence). Trimming left V 1 base short and J 0 bases short, with 10 bases between. The CDR3 consists of 17 residues. The DNA for the CDR3 is TGTGCCACCAGCAGAGCAGTGCGGAGCTCTGGGGCCAACGTCCTGACTTTC. Translation: CATSRAVRSSGANVLTF.

The chain links TRBV2 to TRBJ2-1; 13 bases match TRBD2. The CDR3 is 15 amino acids. Trimming at V came to 7 bases and at J to 8 bases, leaving 8 bases not matched to a gene. Germline V gene lookup returns CDR1 SNHLY and CDR2 FYNNEI. The DNA of the CDR3 is TGTGCCAGCACCCGGACTAGCGGGAGCCTCCATGAGCAGTTCTTC. It translates to CASTRTSGSLHEQFF. The full variable domain, with the rest looked up from reference TRBV2 and TRBJ2-1, is EPEVTQTPSHQVTQMGQEVILRCVPISNHLYFYWYRQILGQKVEFLVSFYNNEISEKSEIFDDQFSVERPDGSNFTLKIRSTKLEDSAMYFCASTRTSGSLHEQFFGPGTRLTVL.

The genes are TRBV20-1 and TRBJ2-7; D is possibly TRBD2 (7 bases). The CDR3 loop spans 15 amino acids. Trimming cost V 2 bases and J 2 bases, with 16 bases left between them. The V gene's germline CDR1 is DFQATT and CDR2 SNEGSKA (reference sequence). CDR3 in DNA: TGCAGTGCTAGACGCGGGGGCGGAGGGGCCTACGAGCAGTACTTC. Residues: CSARRGGGGAYEQYF.

The V and J genes are TRBV5-1 and TRBJ2-1; no firm D call. CDR1 and CDR2 (germline): SGHRS, YFSETQ. The CDR3 is made up of 16 amino acids. Trimming cost V 0 bases and J 0 bases, with 10 bases left between them. CDR3 region: CASSLEVASSYNEQFF. CDR3 in DNA: TGCGCCAGCAGCTTGGAGGTCGCAAGCTCCTACAATGAGCAGTTCTTC.

The chain recombines TRBV5-1 with TRBJ2-7; 9 bases map to TRBD1. Germline CDR1 SGHRS, CDR2 YFSETQ. J was trimmed by 5 bases and V by 5 bases; bases with no gene match: 11. The CDR3 spans 15 residues. The CDR3 bases are TGCGCCAGCAGGAATGCCGGGACAGGGCCCCACGAGCAGTACTTC. Amino acid sequence: CASRNAGTGPHEQYF.

In this sample, this clonotype turned up a few times. The chain uses TRBV5-1 and TRBJ2-7; 7 bases agree with TRBD1. The V gene's germline CDR1 is SGHRS and CDR2 YFSETQ. CDR3 length: 13 residues. Germline trimming cut 4 bases from V and 0 bases from J; bases unmatched to any gene: 1. The CDR3 DNA reads as TGCGCCAGCAGCGGACAGGCCTCCTACGAGCAGTACTTC. Protein: CASSGQASYEQYF.

This clonotype has just a few counts. The V and J genes are TRBV29-1 and TRBJ2-7, with 10 bases fitting TRBD2. The junction had 5 bases not matched to a gene; V was cut back by 7 bases and J by 2 bases. The CDR3 sequence is 13 residues long. Per the germline V gene, CDR1 is SQVTM and CDR2 is ANQGSEA. CDR3 protein: CSALAGATYEQYF. The CDR3 DNA follows: TGCAGCGCCCTAGCGGGAGCGACCTACGAGCAGTACTTC.

The chain carries TRBV24-1 and TRBJ1-5, with 8 bases identical to TRBD1. With 0 bases clipped from V and 0 bases from J, the junction kept 12 bases outside the gene matches. Germline V gives CDR1 KGHDR, CDR2 SFDVKD. The CDR3 contains 20 residues. CDR3 nucleotides: TGTGCCACCAGTGATTTGCCTACGACAGGGGCCAGATATAGCAATCAGCCCCAGCATTTT. It specifies CATSDLPTTGARYSNQPQHF.

This rearrangement joins TRBV18 to TRBJ2-7; 8 bases fit TRBD2. V trimming: 6 bases; J trimming: 2 bases; junction bases outside the gene matches: 9. The CDR3 covers 15 residues. The germline V gene has CDR1 KGHSH and CDR2 LQKENI. The CDR3 loop reads CASSTKTSATYEQYF. The CDR3 DNA reads TGTGCCAGCTCCACAAAGACTAGCGCCACCTACGAGCAGTACTTC.

This clonotype was seen a handful of times. As DNA, the CDR3 is TGCGCCAGCAGCTTGGTCTCCGGGGCGCAGTTCTTC. As protein: CASSLVSGAQFF. The chain employs TRBV5-1 and TRBJ2-1, with D perhaps given as TRBD1 or TRBD2 (5 bases each). The germline V and J ends were trimmed by 0 bases and 12 bases, with 10 bases remaining between them. CDR3 length equals 12 residues. Looked up from germline, CDR1 is SGHRS and CDR2 is YFSETQ.

The chain is built from TRBV7-3 and TRBJ2-1; 10 bases fit TRBD2. Germline V CDR1 and CDR2: SGHTA, FQGTGA. Trimming cost V 5 bases and J 7 bases; bases outside gene matches: 11. CDR3 length: 16 amino acids. CDR3 bases: TGTGCCAGCAGCGTCAGGAGCGGGAGGGCGAAGAATGAGCAGTTCTTC. Translated: CASSVRSGRAKNEQFF.

This clonotype was detected many times. The chain joins TRBV29-1 to TRBJ2-7; D unclear. The V end lost 4 bases, the J end lost 3 bases, and 7 bases lay between the germline ends. This CDR3 is built from 11 residues. Germline V gene data show CDR1 as SQVTM and CDR2 as ANQGSEA. CDR3 in amino acids: CSVVLGYEQYF. CDR3 DNA: TGCAGCGTTGTCCTAGGCTACGAGCAGTACTTC.